What follows are 24 T cell receptor beta chains derived from one specimen sequenced in a study of tumor-infiltrating lymphocytes in primary liver carcinoma. A constant-region primer served to make TCR beta cDNA from roughly 480 ng total RNA. Sequencing libraries for TCR beta derived from three nested multiplex PCR rounds that used slightly modified ARM-PCR. A C-beta reverse primer and TRBV1-TRBV30 forward primers served in each of the first two PCR rounds, at roughly 10 cycles apiece. TCRdb passed the multiplex PCR reads through MiXCR, listing each CDR3 protein once. The data show about 96,000 distinct CDR3 sequences, approximately 72% seen once. Unsorted bulk tissue, about 18-31 mg of it, served as the source for co-extraction of RNA and DNA. The sequenced material came from tumor-adjacent normal liver tissue. Receptor source: a man aged 40-49 years with primary liver carcinoma and hepatitis B virus infection.

This clonotype was recorded only once. At one of its ends the junction is not consistent with the germline gene, which may arise from a read error. The chain links TRBV11-1 to TRBJ2-1, with D hard to call. CDR1 and CDR2 (germline): SGHAT, FQDESV (reference sequence). The CDR3 runs to 13 residues. CDR3 nucleotide sequence: TGTGCCAGCAACTTAGGGTCCGCCAATGAGCAGTTCTTC. Its translation: CASNLGSANEQFF. The full variable domain, rest sourced from reference TRBV11-1 and TRBJ2-1, is EAEVAQSPRYKITEKSQAVAFWCDPISGHATLYWYRQILGQGPELLVQFQDESVVDDSQLPKDRFSAERLKGVDSTLKIQPAELGDSAMYLCASNLGSANEQFFGPGTRLTVL.

The CDR3 loop reads CASSLEGAFQEVQYF. DNA for the CDR3: TGTGCCAGCAGCTTAGAAGGGGCCTTCCAAGAGGTCCAGTACTTC. The J gene is TRBJ2-5, the V gene TRBV11-2; a weak D match, TRBD1 (5 bases). Germline V gives CDR1 SGHAT, CDR2 FQNNGV. This CDR3 comprises 15 residues. V was cut by 0 bases and J by 10 bases, with 18 bases left in between.

The V call is TRBV2, the J call TRBJ1-1; D is undetermined. This CDR3 has 11 residues. The germline V gene has CDR1 SNHLY and CDR2 FYNNEI. V was pared by 7 bases and J by 6 bases, with 9 bases between. The CDR3 DNA reads as TGTGCCAGCACCCTTGTCTCTGAAGCTTTCTTT. Residues: CASTLVSEAFF.

This clonotype was seen a single time. An end of the junction does not agree with germline; a read error may underlie this. The V gene is TRBV11-2, the J gene TRBJ2-1; unclear D gene. The length of the CDR3 is 14 residues. Germline V gives CDR1 SGHAT, CDR2 FQNNGV. In DNA, the CDR3 is TGTACCAGCAGCTTAGTTGCAGGCTACTATGAGCAGTTCTTC. Encoded protein: CTSSLVAGYYEQFF.

As regards this clonotype: Being one base from a much bigger clone, this may be a read error. This sequence joins TRBV13 and TRBJ2-3; 7 bases align to TRBD2. From germline, CDR1 is PRHDT and CDR2 FYEKMQ (reference sequence). J gave up 4 bases and V 0 bases, and 7 bases lay outside the gene matches. This CDR3 is built from 16 residues. The CDR3 DNA follows: TGTGCCAGCAGCTTAGGAACGGGAGGAAGGCCAGATACGCAGTATTTT. It specifies CASSLGTGGRPDTQYF.

Comments on this clonotype: It is likely a read error, because the conserved phenylalanine at the end of the CDR3 is missing. The CDR3 reads CASSPEQATGELFL. The CDR3 coding sequence is TGTGCCAGCAGCCCGGAACAGGCAACCGGGGAGCTGTTTCTT. V is TRBV12-3 or TRBV12-4 and J is TRBJ2-2; TRBD1 is a possible D gene (5 bases). The V end was cut by 6 bases, the J end by 5 bases, with 13 bases between. The CDR3 runs to 14 residues.

Worth noting for this clonotype: One junction end does not reproduce the germline sequence, and a read error may be involved. J is TRBJ2-3 and V is TRBV6-2 or TRBV6-3; maybe TRBD2 (5 bases). The CDR3 loop spans 12 amino acids. Germline assignment: CDR1 MNHEY and CDR2 SVGEGT. This chain's CDR3 is CASSTIGNDQYF. The CDR3 nucleotides read TGTGCCAGCAGTACTATCGGGAATGACCAGTACTTT.

Details on this clonotype: The germline gene is not matched at one end of the junction; a read error may be the cause. CDR3: CASSPLRPFGITIYF. CDR3 DNA: TGTGCCAGCAGTCCCCTCCGTCCATTTGGAATCACCATATATTTT. This chain uses TRBV12-3 or TRBV12-4 with TRBJ1-3; D call uncertain. This CDR3 contains 15 residues.

This clonotype was counted at least ten times. The CDR3 loop is CASSTFQGSNTEAFF. CDR3 nucleotide sequence: TGTGCCAGCAGCACTTTTCAGGGATCGAACACTGAAGCTTTCTTT. V and J are TRBV5-4 and TRBJ1-1; D might be TRBD1 (5 bases). This CDR3 contains 15 residues. Trimming removed 4 bases at V and 1 base at J, with 14 bases between. CDR1 and CDR2 from the germline V gene are SGHNT and YYREEE (reference sequence).

This clonotype turned up a few times. Likely a read error: the CDR3 ends without its conserved phenylalanine or tryptophan. The V call is TRBV6-1, the J call TRBJ2-3, with 10 bases fitting TRBD1. This CDR3 contains 14 residues. Germline lookup yields CDR1 MNHNS and CDR2 SASEGT. The CDR3 DNA sequence: TGTGCCAGTAGTGTGACAGGGGGCCCAGATACGCAGTATTCT. Its translation is CASSVTGGPDTQYS.

Comment on this clonotype: The final CDR3 position lacks the conserved phenylalanine or tryptophan, pointing to a likely read error. Because the CDR3's place on the DNA is in doubt, the DNA is left out and the CDR3 is given as listed by TCRdb. This sequence joins TRBV25-1 and TRBJ2-5; TRBD2, the table's D call, lacks a check against the DNA. Termini included, the CDR3 measures 12 amino acids. The germline V gene has CDR1 MGHDK and CDR2 SYGVNS. The CDR3 loop is CASSECGTSGRY.

Details on this clonotype: It is likely a read error, because the conserved phenylalanine at the end of the CDR3 is missing. The rearrangement links TRBV6-5 to TRBJ2-2; D perhaps matches TRBD2 (5 bases). Germline CDR1 is MNHEY and CDR2 is SVGAGI. The CDR3 is 15 amino acids. Trimming removed 0 bases at V and 6 bases at J, with 11 bases between. For the CDR3, the DNA is TGTGCCAGCAGTTACTCGGATTCCGGGGCCGGGGAGCTGTTTCTC. Residues: CASSYSDSGAGELFL.

The rearrangement joins TRBV19 to TRBJ1-5, with D unresolved. The germline V gene has CDR1 LNHDA and CDR2 SQIVND (reference sequence). V was clipped by 6 bases and J by 11 bases, with 17 bases between them. The CDR3 loop spans 13 amino acids. The CDR3 region has the DNA TGTGCCAGTAGCACAACGAACGCCGGGGCCCAGCATTTT. The encoded protein is CASSTTNAGAQHF.

With respect to this clonotype: The junction and the germline gene differ at one end; a read error may be behind it. This rearrangement joins TRBV6-5 to TRBJ1-6, with TRBD1 matching 9 bases. The CDR3 extends over 15 amino acids. Germline values: CDR1 MNHEY, CDR2 SVGAGI. The DNA for the CDR3 is TGTGCCAGCAGTTTAAGGACAGGGGCGAATTCGCCCCTCCACTTT. Translating it yields CASSLRTGANSPLHF.

Regarding this clonotype: A much larger clone lies one base from this, so it may be a read error. The chain links TRBV28 to TRBJ2-7, with D perhaps matching TRBD1 (5 bases). CDR1 MDHEN and CDR2 SYDVKM come from the germline V gene. The CDR3 has 15 amino acids. Between the trimmed V and J ends, which lost 6 bases and 9 bases, there was a span of 24 bases. Here the CDR3 reads CASRVGPGEWEGQYF. The CDR3 DNA is TGTGCCAGCAGGGTGGGGCCAGGCGAGTGGGAAGGGCAGTACTTC.

The chain recombines TRBV5-4 with TRBJ2-3, with 8 bases fitting TRBD2. The CDR3 contains 17 residues. Trimming took 5 bases from V and 2 from J; bases not matched to a gene: 13. Germline V gives CDR1 SGHNT, CDR2 YYREEE (reference sequence). CDR3 nucleotides: TGTGCCAGCAGTACGGTAACTGGGACTAGTGACACAGATACGCAGTATTTT. Residues: CASSTVTGTSDTDTQYF.

For this clonotype: A read error may produce the germline difference seen at one junction end. The V gene is TRBV11-2, the J gene TRBJ1-1, with a possible D match to TRBD1 (5 bases). In germline, CDR1 is SGHAT, CDR2 FQNNGV. This CDR3 region has 13 residues. Here the CDR3 reads CASSLETDTEGFF. CDR3 DNA: TGTGCCAGCAGCTTAGAGACGGACACTGAAGGTTTCTTT.

The rearrangement joins TRBV11-2 to TRBJ2-1; 12 bases agree with TRBD2. Germline V gene sequence: CDR1 SGHAT, CDR2 FQNNGV. J lost 12 bases, V lost 4 bases, and 13 bases had no gene match. This CDR3 region has 16 residues. This CDR3 is CASSYSSTSGRGGQFF. CDR3 bases: TGTGCCAGCAGCTACTCTTCGACTAGCGGGAGAGGTGGGCAGTTCTTC.

As for this clonotype: At one end, the junction sequence differs from germline, possibly due to a read error. The chain employs TRBV11-2 and TRBJ2-7; maybe TRBD1 (5 bases). CDR1 and CDR2 from the germline V gene are SGHAT and FQNNGV. This CDR3 is 15 amino acids long. The CDR3 is CASSLGAGRGTEQYF. The DNA of the CDR3 is TGTGCCAGTAGCTTAGGGGCTGGAAGGGGTACCGAGCAGTATTTC. Full variable domain (remainder filled in from reference TRBV11-2 and TRBJ2-7): EAGVAQSPRYKIIEKRQSVAFWCNPISGHATLYWYQQILGQGPKLLIQFQNNGVVDDSQLPKDRFSAERLKGVDSTLKIQPAKLEDSAVYLCASSLGAGRGTEQYFGPGTRLTVT.

A word on this clonotype: A read error may be the cause here, since a much bigger clone is one base away. V usage is TRBV14 and J usage is TRBJ2-7; perhaps TRBD1 as D (6 bases). V was trimmed by 1 base and J by 4 bases, leaving 14 bases between them. CDR1 is SGHDN and CDR2 is FVKESK in the germline V gene. There are 15 residues in the CDR3. CDR3 in amino acids: CASSQVTGSVYEQYF. In DNA form, the CDR3 reads TGTGCCAGCAGCCAAGTTACAGGGAGCGTGTACGAGCAGTACTTC.

Comments on this clonotype: Sequence at one end of the junction differs from germline and may be a read error. The chain's CDR3 is CAISLITGPPYEQYF. As DNA, the CDR3 is TGTGCCATCAGTTTAATAACAGGGCCTCCCTACGAGCAGTACTTC. This sequence joins TRBV12-3 or TRBV12-4 and TRBJ2-7, with TRBD1 as a possible D gene (6 bases). CDR3 length equals 15 residues.

As concerns this clonotype: A junction boundary mismatches the germline segment, possibly from a read error. The V call is TRBV6-5, the J call TRBJ2-7; possibly TRBD2 for D (6 bases). The CDR3 sequence is 15 residues long. Germline V lookup: CDR1 MNHEY, CDR2 SVGAGI. CDR3 residues: CASSYWRDGNYERYF. As DNA, the CDR3 is TGTGCCAGCAGCTACTGGCGGGACGGTAACTACGAGCGGTACTTC.

The chain uses TRBV11-1 and TRBJ2-1, with TRBD2 as a possible D gene (5 bases). Trimming cost V 5 bases and J 6 bases, with 14 bases left between them. This CDR3 is 14 amino acids long. Per germline, CDR1 SGHAT and CDR2 FQDESV (reference sequence). CDR3 bases: TGTGCCAGCAGCGACCCGGGGAATGTCAATGAGCAGTTCTTC. It specifies CASSDPGNVNEQFF. Together with reference TRBV11-1 and TRBJ2-1, the CDR3 gives the full variable domain: EAEVAQSPRYKITEKSQAVAFWCDPISGHATLYWYRQILGQGPELLVQFQDESVVDDSQLPKDRFSAERLKGVDSTLKIQPAELGDSAMYLCASSDPGNVNEQFFGPGTRLTVL.

With regard to this clonotype: This clone may be a read error of a much larger clone one base away. This chain uses TRBV6-1 with TRBJ2-1, with TRBD1 as a possible D gene (7 bases). The germline CDR1 and CDR2 sequences are MNHNS and SASEGT. V was clipped by 8 bases and J by 5 bases, with 19 bases between them. CDR3 length: 15 amino acids. CDR3 residues: CASSSGGRFHNEQFF. In DNA, the CDR3 is TGTGCCAGCTCATCAGGGGGGAGGTTCCACAATGAGCAGTTCTTC.